This T cell receptor (beta chain) derives from a study of vaccination effects on CD4 cells after COVID-19 (dated by TCRdb to the early 2020s). About the full investigation: To identify antigen-specific CD4+ T cell clonotypes by their expansion, the ViraFEST assay first stimulated PBMC with viral peptide pools and then applied TCR sequencing. Post-vaccine samples across the study were collected a median of 72 days after the second dose, with a range of 14 to 241. Each well held around 1.9 million PBMC cultured in IMDM containing approximately 5% human AB serum, roughly 9.6 IU/ml IL-2 and gentamicin, along with around 9.1 ug/ml peptides. SARS-CoV-2 spike-specific CD4+ TCR repertoires were compared before and after mRNA vaccination in COVID-19 convalescent patients and in infection-naive vaccine recipients. The full study included approximately nine COVID-19 convalescent patients and a handful of SARS-CoV-2-naive healthy vaccine recipients. Cultures from other donors in the study were sequenced using the Oncomine TCR Beta short-read assay on an Illumina iSeq 100. Study-wide findings and limitations: Clones induced by infection and clones induced by vaccination both contracted markedly at late timepoints after vaccination, which fits with T cell responses waning over time. In healthy vaccine recipients, vaccine-induced clones were almost all SARS-CoV-2 mono-reactive, with only 1 of 255 being cross-reactive with common cold coronaviruses. Limitations of the study were the small number of convalescent patients and the absence of early post-infection timepoints.

On this clone: This clone's antigen is unknown. No base quality information exists; no much larger clone differs at one position.

Trimming leaves V shorter by 6 bases and J shorter by 8 bases, with the junction holding 8 bases beyond the gene matches. As encoded in the germline V gene, CDR1 is KGHSH while CDR2 is LQKENI. There are 14 amino acids in the CDR3, from cysteine to phenylalanine inclusive. The only DNA kept is the CDR3, 42 bases in frame from the first base. Receptor amplification or capture employed the immunoSEQ multiplex PCR assay. TCR beta CDR3 sequencing was performed on DNA from the cultured, isolated CD4+ T cells. The published analysis was carried out like this. The analysis removed non-productive TCR sequences, trimmed reads to the CDR3 region, and retained only CDR3s that were 7 or more amino acids long. The MANAFEST web app was used to identify antigen-specific clonotypes by comparing expansion in peptide wells with expansion in reference cultures. To be called positive, a clone needed expansion at FDR<0.05 compared with the reference and with all other wells, an odds ratio greater than 5, and a frequency greater than 0.1% in two replicate wells. A clonotype was called cross-reactive if it was significantly expanded both in SARS-CoV-2 spike wells and in at least one common cold coronavirus spike condition. CDR3 similarity was assessed by Levenshtein distance using the stringdist R package, and unrooted trees were constructed with ape in R 3.6.1. The table was pulled from immuneACCESS by TCRdb, which kept in-frame rearrangements only. Such tables lose some clones; where checked, under half of the loss comes from unresolved V genes, and the rest has no known cause. V and J calls plus clone size are reproduced from that table; the DNA served to infer D and trimming. Within this sample are tens of thousands of clones, with roughly 73% of them counted one time only. Less than 2.5% of the sample lies in the top ten.

After 10 to 11 days of culture, CD4+ T cells were isolated with the EasySep CD4+ T cell isolation kit. Participants received two doses of either the BNT162b2 or the mRNA-1273 mRNA SARS-CoV-2 vaccine. The absence of prior SARS-CoV-2 infection in healthy vaccine recipients was confirmed by negative nucleocapsid antibodies before and after vaccination. Half of the culture medium was replaced with fresh IL-2-containing medium on days 3 and 7. Each peptide stimulation condition was cultured in triplicate wells unless otherwise noted. Using Ficoll-Paque Plus gradient centrifugation, PBMC were separated from whole blood and then either used fresh or cryopreserved at -140C. Genomic DNA was extracted from cultured CD4+ T cells with the QIAamp micro DNA kit.

The receptor was isolated from a human donor who received a COVID-19 vaccine. The V gene is TRBV18 and the J gene is TRBJ1-3; 9 bases in the middle match TRBD1. The specimen was CD4+ T cells from PBMCs cultured without peptide, collected after COVID-19 vaccination. The sequenced DNA is TGTGCCAGCTCCCCCAACAGGGGGCAAGACACCATATATTTT. It translates to CASSPNRGQDTIYF.